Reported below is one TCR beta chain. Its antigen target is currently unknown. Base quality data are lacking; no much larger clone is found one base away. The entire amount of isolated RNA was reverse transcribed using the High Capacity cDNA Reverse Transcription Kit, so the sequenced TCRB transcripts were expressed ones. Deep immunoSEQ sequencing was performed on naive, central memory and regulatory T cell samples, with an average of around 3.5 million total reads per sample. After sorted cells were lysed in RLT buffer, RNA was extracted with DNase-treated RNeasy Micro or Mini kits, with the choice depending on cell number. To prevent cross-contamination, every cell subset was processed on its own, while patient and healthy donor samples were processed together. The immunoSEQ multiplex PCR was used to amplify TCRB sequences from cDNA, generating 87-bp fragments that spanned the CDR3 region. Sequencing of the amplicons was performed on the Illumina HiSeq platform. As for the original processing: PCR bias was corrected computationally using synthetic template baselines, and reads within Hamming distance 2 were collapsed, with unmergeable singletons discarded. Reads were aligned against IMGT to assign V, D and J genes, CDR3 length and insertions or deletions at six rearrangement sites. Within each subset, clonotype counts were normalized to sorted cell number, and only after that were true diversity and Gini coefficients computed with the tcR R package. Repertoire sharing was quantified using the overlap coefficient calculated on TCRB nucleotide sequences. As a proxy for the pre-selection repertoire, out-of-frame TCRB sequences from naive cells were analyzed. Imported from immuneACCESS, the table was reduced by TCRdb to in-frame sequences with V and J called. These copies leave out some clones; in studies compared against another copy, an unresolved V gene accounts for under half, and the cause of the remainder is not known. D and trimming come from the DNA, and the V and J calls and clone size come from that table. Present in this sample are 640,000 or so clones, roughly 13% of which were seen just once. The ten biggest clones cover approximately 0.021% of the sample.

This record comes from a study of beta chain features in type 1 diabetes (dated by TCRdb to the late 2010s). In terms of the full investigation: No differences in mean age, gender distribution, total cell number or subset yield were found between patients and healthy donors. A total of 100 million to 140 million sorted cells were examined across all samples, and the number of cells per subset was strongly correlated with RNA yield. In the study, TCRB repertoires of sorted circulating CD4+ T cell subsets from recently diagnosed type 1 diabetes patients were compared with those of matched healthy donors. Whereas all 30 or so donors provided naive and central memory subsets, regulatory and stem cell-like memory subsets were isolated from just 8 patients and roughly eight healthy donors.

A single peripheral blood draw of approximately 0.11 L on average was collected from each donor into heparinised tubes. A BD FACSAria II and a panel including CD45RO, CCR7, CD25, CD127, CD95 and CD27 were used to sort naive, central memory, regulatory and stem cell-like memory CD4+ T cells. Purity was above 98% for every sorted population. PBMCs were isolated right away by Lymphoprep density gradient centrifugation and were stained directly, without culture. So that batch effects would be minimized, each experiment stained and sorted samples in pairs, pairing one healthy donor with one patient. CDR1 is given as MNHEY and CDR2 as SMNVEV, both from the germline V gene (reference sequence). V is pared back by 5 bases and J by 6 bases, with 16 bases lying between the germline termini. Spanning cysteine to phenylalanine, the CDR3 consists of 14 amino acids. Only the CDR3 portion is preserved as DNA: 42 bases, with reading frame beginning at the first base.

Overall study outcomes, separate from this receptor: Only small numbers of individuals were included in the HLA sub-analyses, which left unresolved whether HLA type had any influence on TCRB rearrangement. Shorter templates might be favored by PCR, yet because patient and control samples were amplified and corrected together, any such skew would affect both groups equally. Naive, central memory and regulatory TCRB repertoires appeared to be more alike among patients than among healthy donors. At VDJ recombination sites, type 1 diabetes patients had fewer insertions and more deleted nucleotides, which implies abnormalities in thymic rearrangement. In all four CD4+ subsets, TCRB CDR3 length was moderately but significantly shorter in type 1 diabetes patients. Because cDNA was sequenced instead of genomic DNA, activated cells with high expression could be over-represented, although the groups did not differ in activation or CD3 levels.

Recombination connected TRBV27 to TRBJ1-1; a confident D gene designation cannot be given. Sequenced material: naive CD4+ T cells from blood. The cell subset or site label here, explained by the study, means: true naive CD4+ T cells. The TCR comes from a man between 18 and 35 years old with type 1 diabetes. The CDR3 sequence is CASSPPISGSEAFF. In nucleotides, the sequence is TGTGCCAGCAGTCCCCCTATCTCGGGATCTGAAGCTTTCTTT.